This TCR beta chain was sequenced for a study of blood T cell repertoires in COVID-19. Study at large: The cDNA or gDNA used as material had been derived from T cells, B-cell-depleted T cells, or PBMCs.

Original handling: Cell counts per sample came from amplifying reference gene primers. TCRdb keeps only in-frame clones here, not all; method: immunoSEQ multiplex PCR. V and J calls plus clone size are reproduced from that table; the DNA served to infer D and trimming. The data contain roughly 70,000 clones, over 60% of them singletons. CDR1 and CDR2 (germline): MNHEY, SVGAGI. The trim removed 4 bases at V and 11 bases at J, leaving 7 bases unmatched. CDR3 length: 12 residues. The source is a man between 60 and 75 years old with COVID-19, enrolled during active disease. The sequenced sample consisted of peripheral blood. J is TRBJ1-1 and V is TRBV6-5; TRBD1 matches 7 bases. The CDR3 loop is CASSSQTGRAFF. CDR3 bases: TGTGCCAGCAGTTCCCAGACAGGGCGTGCTTTCTTT.